This T cell receptor (beta chain) came from a study of vaccination and CD4 T cells after COVID-19. Background on the study: Post-COVID draws came a median roughly 97 days after diagnosis (range 35 to 161).

Concerning this clonotype itself: Its antigen is unknown.

The V end was cut by 1 base, the J end by 0 bases, with 5 bases between. From germline, CDR1 is MNHNS and CDR2 SASEGT. CDR3 length: 14 residues. Described treatment: roughly 10-day PBMC culture with coronavirus spike peptide pools or control peptides (ViraFEST assay). Cultured CD4+ T cells had their DNA profiled by the Oncomine TCR Beta short-read assay. TCRdb re-analysed the PCR reads in MiXCR, keeping a single row per CDR3 protein. The profile shows under 7,500 distinct CDR3 sequences, 70% to 75% of them singletons. The gene calls are TRBV6-1 and TRBJ2-3; D gene ambiguous. The sample consisted of CD4+ T cells from blood, cultured in vitro. The TCR comes from a human donor who had recovered from COVID-19. This CDR3 reads CASSEGHSTDTQYF. In nucleotides, the CDR3 is TGTGCCAGCAGTGAAGGACACAGCACAGATACGCAGTATTTT.